This entry lists 2 T cell receptor beta chains sequenced from one sample in a study of blood T cell repertoires in COVID-19. This table comes from immunoSEQ multiplex PCR, and its TCRdb copy is limited to in-frame clones, with some not included. This sample has a few hundred thousand clones; roughly 86% occur once, and the top ten carry almost 9.5%. The sequenced sample consisted of PBMCs or T cells enriched from blood (not recorded which). These receptor sequences come from a woman aged 25 to 39 who had recovered from COVID-19.

The chain has TRBV6-1 and TRBJ2-7; D unclear. The CDR3 is made up of 15 amino acids. V lost 3 bases, J lost 0 bases, and 12 bases lay in between. Germline CDR1 and CDR2: MNHNS and SASEGT. In nucleotides, the CDR3 is TGTGCCAGCAGTGATCTCCGTCTCAGCTCCTACGAGCAGTACTTC. Translation: CASSDLRLSSYEQYF.

In nucleotides, the CDR3 is TGTGCCAGCAGCGCCGGACTAGCGGGAGTCTACGAGCAGTACTTC. Its translation is CASSAGLAGVYEQYF. V gene TRBV9 combines with J gene TRBJ2-7; 13 bases are shared with TRBD2. With 3 bases clipped from V and 3 bases from J, the junction kept 3 bases outside the gene matches. The CDR3 is 15 amino acids. Germline CDR1 and CDR2: SGDLS and YYNGEE.